The rows below give T cell receptor beta chains drawn from one sample of a study of T cells after yellow fever vaccination. Using its own MiXCR run on the 5' RACE reads, TCRdb lists one record per CDR3 protein. The sample has hundreds of thousands of distinct CDR3 sequences; roughly 13% are singletons. The sample in question was PBMCs, obtained on the day of the yellow fever booster vaccination. These receptors were taken from a young man who received the YFV17D yellow fever vaccine. Both conserved end residues are part of each CDR3. A D gene is named only where the DNA matches it firmly. Only some rows state a clone size, as once, few, many or a class for expanded clones.

V gene	CDR3 length	D gene	clone size	J gene	CDR3 protein	CDR3 DNA
TRBV29-1	15	NA	few	TRBJ2-7	CSATSPGGTSYEQYF	TGCAGCGCCACCTCTCCGGGCGGGACCTCCTACGAGCAGTACTTC
TRBV7-8	15	NA	few	TRBJ2-3	CASSSGFPYTDTQYF	TGTGCCAGCAGTTCCGGCTTTCCCTACACAGATACGCAGTATTTT
TRBV29-1	13	NA	few	TRBJ2-5	CSATGWTEETQYF	TGCAGCGCTACTGGGTGGACAGAAGAGACCCAGTACTTC
TRBV11-2	18	TRBD2	few	TRBJ2-3	CASSLGLAGASSTDTQYF	TGTGCCAGCAGCTTGGGACTAGCGGGAGCTTCTAGCACAGATACGCAGTATTTT
TRBV7-2	16	NA	few	TRBJ2-2	CASSYYRGSHTGELFF	TGTGCCAGCAGTTACTATAGGGGGTCGCACACCGGGGAGCTGTTTTTT
TRBV19	15	NA	few	TRBJ1-2	CASSFFDQGIYGYTF	TGTGCCAGTAGTTTTTTCGACCAGGGGATCTATGGCTACACCTTC
TRBV25-1	13	TRBD2	few	TRBJ2-3	CASWASGADTQYF	TGTGCCAGCTGGGCTAGCGGGGCAGATACGCAGTATTTT
TRBV5-1	14	NA	NA	TRBJ2-7	CASSLVVGTYEQYF	TGCGCCAGCAGCTTGGTCGTGGGCACCTACGAGCAGTACTTC
TRBV27	15	NA	NA	TRBJ2-1	CASSFSFGGTDEQFF	TGTGCCAGCAGTTTTTCCTTCGGCGGGACCGATGAGCAGTTCTTC
TRBV4-2	17	NA	few	TRBJ2-7	CASSQASSGTRVWEQYF	TGTGCCAGCAGCCAAGCATCTTCCGGGACGCGAGTGTGGGAGCAGTACTTC
TRBV18	16	TRBD1	NA	TRBJ2-5	CASSPPPGGAVKTQYF	TGTGCCAGCTCACCACCGCCAGGGGGCGCGGTAAAGACCCAGTACTTC
TRBV24-1	13	NA	few	TRBJ2-7	CATSDLGKNEQYF	TGTGCCACCAGTGATTTGGGTAAGAACGAGCAGTACTTC
TRBV5-8	16	TRBD2	few	TRBJ2-7	CASRAVHGEGSYEQYF	TGTGCCAGCAGGGCCGTCCACGGGGAGGGCAGTTACGAGCAGTACTTC
TRBV27	15	NA	many	TRBJ2-2	CASSPHPRGTGELFF	TGTGCCAGCAGCCCACACCCCCGAGGGACCGGGGAGCTGTTTTTT
TRBV20-1	14	TRBD1	few	TRBJ2-3	CSARRDSNTDTQYF	TGCAGTGCTCGAAGGGACAGTAACACAGATACGCAGTATTTT
TRBV10-3	17	NA	NA	TRBJ2-7	CATLGASNRTSSYEQYF	TGTGCCACCCTTGGGGCGAGCAATAGAACCAGCTCCTACGAGCAGTACTTC
TRBV9	15	TRBD1	NA	TRBJ2-5	CASSVAGTDDETQYF	TGTGCCAGCAGCGTAGCTGGGACAGATGATGAGACCCAGTACTTC
TRBV7-8	14	TRBD2	few	TRBJ2-7	CASNRGGTASEQYF	TGTGCCAGCAACCGGGGGGGGACGGCCTCCGAGCAGTACTTC
TRBV7-2	15	TRBD1	few	TRBJ1-1	CASSLTGGGITEAFF	TGTGCCAGCAGCTTAACAGGGGGAGGGATCACTGAAGCTTTCTTT
TRBV20-1	15	TRBD2	NA	TRBJ2-7	CSVLSLRLAGGEQYF	TGCAGTGTTCTATCCCTTCGACTAGCGGGGGGCGAGCAGTACTTC
TRBV11-2	14	NA	few	TRBJ2-5	CASSLISPQGTQYF	TGTGCCAGCAGCTTAATTTCGCCGCAGGGGACCCAGTACTTC
TRBV20-1	14	TRBD1	few	TRBJ1-2	CSGSGRQGAYGYTF	TGCAGTGGTAGCGGCAGACAGGGGGCCTATGGCTACACCTTC
TRBV11-2	17	TRBD2	few	TRBJ2-1	CASSLQVSGGWYNEQFF	TGTGCCAGCAGCCTCCAGGTGTCGGGAGGGTGGTACAATGAGCAGTTCTTC
TRBV20-1	13	NA	many	TRBJ1-1	CSAQAHMNTEAFF	TGCAGTGCGCAGGCCCACATGAACACTGAAGCTTTCTTT
TRBV4-2	15	TRBD1	many	TRBJ2-1	CASSQRTGSYNEQFF	TGTGCCAGCAGCCAAAGGACAGGCTCCTACAATGAGCAGTTCTTC
TRBV20-1	16	TRBD1	NA	TRBJ1-1	CSATPTDRAGVAEAFF	TGCAGTGCTACCCCAACCGACAGGGCGGGCGTCGCTGAAGCTTTCTTT
TRBV27	14	NA	few	TRBJ2-7	CASSSGLSYYEQYF	TGTGCCAGCAGCTCAGGGCTATCATACTACGAGCAGTACTTC
TRBV5-1	14	NA	NA	TRBJ2-1	CASSFTGPPEEQFF	TGCGCCAGCAGCTTTACCGGGCCCCCAGAGGAGCAGTTCTTC
TRBV5-1	17	TRBD2	NA	TRBJ2-5	CASSLGLAGGGEETQYF	TGCGCCAGCAGCTTGGGGCTAGCGGGAGGAGGCGAGGAGACCCAGTACTTC
TRBV7-9	11	NA	NA	TRBJ2-1	CAAGANNEQFF	TGTGCCGCCGGGGCGAACAATGAGCAGTTCTTC
TRBV7-9	14	NA	NA	TRBJ2-7	CASSLGVLSYEQYF	TGTGCCAGCAGCTTAGGGGTCTTGTCCTACGAGCAGTACTTC
TRBV20-1	14	NA	NA	TRBJ1-5	CSARPSGNNQPQHF	TGCAGTGCTAGGCCTTCGGGAAATAATCAGCCCCAGCATTTT
TRBV5-4	15	TRBD2	few	TRBJ2-1	CASSLEVAGANEQFF	TGTGCCAGCAGCTTGGAGGTAGCGGGAGCGAATGAGCAGTTCTTC